This TCR beta chain derives from a study of cytomegalovirus exposure and HLA in healthy donors. This clone was seen more than once but under ten times. Germline CDR1 LGHNA, CDR2 YSLEER. The CDR3 length is 17 residues. V was shortened by 1 base and J by 6 bases, with 21 bases between the two germline ends. 60 Vbeta and 13 Jbeta primers were used in PCR. Clones were read by immunoSEQ multiplex PCR, and TCRdb kept only the in-frame ones, dropping some. The data hold 170,000 or so clones, with around 72% observed a single time. The sequenced material came from PBMCs. This clonotype was obtained from a woman aged 45-65 years in good health and CMV-seropositive. This chain uses TRBV4-3 with TRBJ1-2; possibly TRBD1 for D (6 bases). The DNA for the CDR3 is TGCGCCAGCAGCCAAGCCCCTTCCAGGGGTCCTCGAGATGGCTACACCTTC. Its translation: CASSQAPSRGPRDGYTF.